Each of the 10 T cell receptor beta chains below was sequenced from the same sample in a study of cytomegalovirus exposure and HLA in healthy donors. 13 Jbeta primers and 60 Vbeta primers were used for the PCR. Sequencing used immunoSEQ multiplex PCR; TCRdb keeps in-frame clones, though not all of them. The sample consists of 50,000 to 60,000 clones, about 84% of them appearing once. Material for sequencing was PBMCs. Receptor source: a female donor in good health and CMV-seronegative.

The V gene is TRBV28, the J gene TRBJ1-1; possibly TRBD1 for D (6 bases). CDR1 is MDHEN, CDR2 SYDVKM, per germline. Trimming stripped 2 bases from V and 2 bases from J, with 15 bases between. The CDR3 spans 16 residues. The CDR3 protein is CASSLISGTINTEAFF. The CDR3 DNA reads TGTGCCAGCAGTTTAATCTCCGGGACAATTAACACTGAAGCTTTCTTT.

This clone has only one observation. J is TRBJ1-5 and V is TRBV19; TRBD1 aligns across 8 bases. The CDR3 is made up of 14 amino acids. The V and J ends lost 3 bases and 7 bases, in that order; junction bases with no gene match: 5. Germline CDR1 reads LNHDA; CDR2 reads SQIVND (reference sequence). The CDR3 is CASSIGQGQQPQHF. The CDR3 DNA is TGTGCCAGTAGTATTGGACAGGGTCAACAGCCCCAGCATTTT.

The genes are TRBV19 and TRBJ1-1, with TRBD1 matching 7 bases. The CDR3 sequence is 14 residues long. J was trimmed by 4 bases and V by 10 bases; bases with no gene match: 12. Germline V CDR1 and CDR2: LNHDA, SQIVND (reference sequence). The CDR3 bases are TGTGCCACCCACCCCGCGGAGGGGGCCACTGAAGCTTTCTTT. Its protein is CATHPAEGATEAFF.

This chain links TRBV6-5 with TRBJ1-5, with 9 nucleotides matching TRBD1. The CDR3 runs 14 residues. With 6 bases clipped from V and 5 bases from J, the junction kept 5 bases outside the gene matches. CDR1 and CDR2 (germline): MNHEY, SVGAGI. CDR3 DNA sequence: TGTGCCAGCAGACCGGACAGGGGCCATCAGCCCCAGCATTTT. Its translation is CASRPDRGHQPQHF.

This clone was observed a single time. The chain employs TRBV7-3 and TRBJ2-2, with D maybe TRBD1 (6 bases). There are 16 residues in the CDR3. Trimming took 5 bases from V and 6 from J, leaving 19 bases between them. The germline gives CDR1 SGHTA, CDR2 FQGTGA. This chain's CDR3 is CASSPIGVRGPGELFF. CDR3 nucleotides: TGTGCCAGCAGCCCCATTGGGGTCAGGGGTCCCGGGGAGCTGTTTTTT. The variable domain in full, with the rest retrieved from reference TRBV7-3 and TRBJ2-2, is GAGVSQTPSNKVTEKGKYVELRCDPISGHTALYWYRQSLGQGPEFLIYFQGTGAADDSGLPNDRFFAVRPEGSVSTLKIQRTERGDSAVYLCASSPIGVRGPGELFFGEGSRLTVL.

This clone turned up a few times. The CDR3 reads CASSLLDRGDTEAFF. CDR3 nucleotide sequence: TGTGCCAGCAGCTTATTGGACAGGGGCGACACTGAAGCTTTCTTT. The V call is TRBV5-6, the J call TRBJ1-1; 9 bases are a match to TRBD1. Germline lookup yields CDR1 SGHDT and CDR2 YYEEEE. Trimming at V came to 2 bases and at J to 3 bases, leaving 5 bases not matched to a gene. The CDR3 sequence is 15 residues long.

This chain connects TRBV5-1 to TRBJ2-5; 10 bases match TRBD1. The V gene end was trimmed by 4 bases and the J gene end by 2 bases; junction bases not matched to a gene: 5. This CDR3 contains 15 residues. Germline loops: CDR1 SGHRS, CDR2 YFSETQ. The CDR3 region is CASSTDRGRQETQYF. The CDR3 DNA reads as TGCGCCAGCAGCACGGACAGGGGGAGGCAAGAGACCCAGTACTTC.

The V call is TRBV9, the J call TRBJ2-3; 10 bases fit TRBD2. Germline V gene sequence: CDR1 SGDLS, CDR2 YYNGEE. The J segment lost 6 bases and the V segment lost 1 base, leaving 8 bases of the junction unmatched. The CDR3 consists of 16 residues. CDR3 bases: TGTGCCAGCAGCGTACTTCCTAGCGGGGGCTCGGATACGCAGTATTTT. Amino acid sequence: CASSVLPSGGSDTQYF.

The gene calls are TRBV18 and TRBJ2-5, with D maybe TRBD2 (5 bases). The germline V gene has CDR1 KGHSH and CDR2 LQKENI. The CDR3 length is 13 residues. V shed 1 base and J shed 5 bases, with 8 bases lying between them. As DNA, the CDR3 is TGTGCCAGCTCACCACAGGGAGTCGAGACCCAGTACTTC. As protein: CASSPQGVETQYF. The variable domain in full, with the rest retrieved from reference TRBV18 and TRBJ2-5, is NAGVMQNPRHLVRRRGQEARLRCSPMKGHSHVYWYRQLPEEGLKFMVYLQKENIIDESGMPKERFSAEFPKEGPSILRIQQVVRGDSAAYFCASSPQGVETQYFGPGTRLLVL.

CDR3 sequence (DNA): TGTGCCATCAGTGGCAGGGGGTTTGGAAACACCATATATTTT. As protein: CAISGRGFGNTIYF. The chain joins TRBV10-3 to TRBJ1-3; 7 bases are a match to TRBD1. J lost 3 bases, V lost 4 bases, and 3 bases had no gene match. Germline assignment: CDR1 ENHRY and CDR2 SYGVKD. This CDR3 has 14 amino acids.